In this sample, the clone carrying this TCR beta chain turned up a few times. Its antigen is currently unknown. The CDR3 totals 14 residues. Germline-derived CDR1 and CDR2 are SQVTM and ANQGSEA. Trimming pared 3 bases from V and 6 bases from J, leaving 14 bases between. The sample comes from a study of blood T cells in healthy people across ages. General study findings and limits: Using unsorted PBMCs precluded a conclusive naive versus antigen-experienced comparison.

It was with a sample-barcoded 5' primer and a J-beta primer mix that a second PCR of about 6 to 12 cycles was run. Each cDNA molecule was tagged by a template-switch adaptor that had 12 random nucleotides. One entry per CDR3 protein, called by TCRdb with MiXCR from the 5' RACE reads. The sample records around 1,500,000 distinct CDR3 sequences, under 30% being singletons. The clonotype comes from a woman aged 30 to 39 in good health. The material sequenced was blood. V is TRBV29-1 and J is TRBJ1-4; D is undetermined. The CDR3 nucleotides read TGCAGCGTTGATCCCTTGGATACCGATGAAAAACTGTTTTTT. Protein sequence: CSVDPLDTDEKLFF.